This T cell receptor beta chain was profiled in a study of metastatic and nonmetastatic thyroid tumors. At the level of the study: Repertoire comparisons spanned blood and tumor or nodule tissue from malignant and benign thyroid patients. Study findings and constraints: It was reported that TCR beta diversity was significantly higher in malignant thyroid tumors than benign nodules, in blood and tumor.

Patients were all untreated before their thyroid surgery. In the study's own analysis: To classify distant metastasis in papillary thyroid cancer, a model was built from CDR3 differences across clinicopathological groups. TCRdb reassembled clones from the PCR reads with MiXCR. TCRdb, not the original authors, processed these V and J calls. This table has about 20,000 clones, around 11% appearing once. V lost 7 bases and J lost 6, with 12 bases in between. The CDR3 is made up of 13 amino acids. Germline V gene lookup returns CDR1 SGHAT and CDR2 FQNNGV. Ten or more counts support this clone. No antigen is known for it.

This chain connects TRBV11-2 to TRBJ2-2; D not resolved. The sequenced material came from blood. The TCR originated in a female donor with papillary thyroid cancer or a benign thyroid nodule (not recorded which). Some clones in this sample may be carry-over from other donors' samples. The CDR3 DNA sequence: TGTGCCAGCACCTCTCCGGGCTCCGGGGAGCTGTTTTTT. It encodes CASTSPGSGELFF.